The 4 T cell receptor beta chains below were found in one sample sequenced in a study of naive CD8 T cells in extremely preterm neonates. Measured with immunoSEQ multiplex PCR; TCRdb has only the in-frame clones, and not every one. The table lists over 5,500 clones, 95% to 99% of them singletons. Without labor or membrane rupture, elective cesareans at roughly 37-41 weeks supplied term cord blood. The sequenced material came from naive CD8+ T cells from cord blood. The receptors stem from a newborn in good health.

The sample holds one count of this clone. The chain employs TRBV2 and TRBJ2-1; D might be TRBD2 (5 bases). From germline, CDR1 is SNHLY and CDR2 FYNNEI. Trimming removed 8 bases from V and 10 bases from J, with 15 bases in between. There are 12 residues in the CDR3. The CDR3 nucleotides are TGTGCCAGCTCATCCTTAGCGAGAGAGCAGTTCTTC. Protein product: CASSSLAREQFF.

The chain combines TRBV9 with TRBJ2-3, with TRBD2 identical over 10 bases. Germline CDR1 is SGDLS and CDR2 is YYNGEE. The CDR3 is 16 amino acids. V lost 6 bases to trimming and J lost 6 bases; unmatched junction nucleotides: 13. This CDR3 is CASNGDPSGGYDTQYF. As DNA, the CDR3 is TGTGCCAGCAACGGGGACCCTAGCGGGGGCTACGATACGCAGTATTTT.

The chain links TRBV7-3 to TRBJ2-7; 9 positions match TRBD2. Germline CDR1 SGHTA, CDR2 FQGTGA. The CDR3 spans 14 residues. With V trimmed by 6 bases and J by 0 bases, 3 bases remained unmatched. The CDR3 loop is CASSLSGSSYEQYF. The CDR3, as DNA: TGTGCCAGCAGTCTTAGCGGGAGCTCCTACGAGCAGTACTTC.

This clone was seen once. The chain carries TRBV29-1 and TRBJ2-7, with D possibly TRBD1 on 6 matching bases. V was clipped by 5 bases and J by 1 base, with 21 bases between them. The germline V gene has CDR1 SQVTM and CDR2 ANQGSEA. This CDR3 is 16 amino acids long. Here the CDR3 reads CSVYASHGQLSYEQYF. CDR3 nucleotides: TGCAGCGTTTACGCTTCGCATGGACAGTTATCCTACGAGCAGTACTTC.